The 12 T cell receptor beta chains reported below all come from one sample, sequenced in a study of blood T cell repertoires in COVID-19. Measured with immunoSEQ multiplex PCR; TCRdb has only the in-frame clones, and not every one. The sample yields roughly 65,000 clones, about 80% seen once. Sequencing was performed on peripheral blood. These receptors all come from a human donor in a cohort sampled during active COVID-19.

This sequence joins TRBV28 and TRBJ1-6; possibly TRBD1 for D (5 bases). Germline V gene lookup returns CDR1 MDHEN and CDR2 SYDVKM. The CDR3 loop spans 14 amino acids. V was pared by 6 bases and J by 10 bases, with 16 bases between. CDR3 in amino acids: CASRNSQGGSPLHF. The CDR3 bases are TGTGCCAGCAGAAACTCTCAGGGTGGATCACCCCTCCACTTT.

This clone was seen ten or more times. This rearrangement joins TRBV27 to TRBJ2-2; D call uncertain. Deletions cut 8 bases from V and 4 bases from J, with 17 bases between. CDR1 MNHEY and CDR2 SMNVEV come from the germline V gene (reference sequence). The length of the CDR3 is 15 residues. The CDR3 spells CASSDPSRSTGELFF. The CDR3 DNA reads as TGTGCCAGCTCCGACCCATCTAGAAGCACCGGGGAGCTGTTTTTT.

This chain uses TRBV9 with TRBJ2-7; TRBD1 aligns across 10 bases. Trimming took 4 bases from V and 4 from J; bases not matched to a gene: 8. This CDR3 has 15 amino acids. The germline V gene has CDR1 SGDLS and CDR2 YYNGEE. The CDR3 coding sequence is TGTGCCAGCAGCCAAGGGGACAGGGGTATGTACGAGCAGTACTTC. This codes for CASSQGDRGMYEQYF.

CDR3 protein: CASSQRNSRRVFDEQFF. As DNA, the CDR3 is TGTGCCAGCAGCCAAAGAAACTCAAGGCGGGTATTCGATGAGCAGTTCTTC. V and J are TRBV3-1 (or the pseudogene TRBV3-2) and TRBJ2-1; D perhaps matches TRBD2 (5 bases). CDR1 is LGHDT and CDR2 is YNNKEL in the germline V gene (reference sequence). V lost 2 bases to trimming and J lost 8 bases, with 22 bases between them. The CDR3 contains 17 residues.

The V gene is TRBV5-6, the J gene TRBJ2-3; D possibly corresponds to TRBD1 (6 bases). Germline V gene sequence: CDR1 SGHDT, CDR2 YYEEEE. The germline V and J ends were trimmed by 6 bases and 3 bases, with 14 bases remaining between them. The CDR3 sequence is 14 residues long. The CDR3 region has the DNA TGTGCCAGCAACCAGGGGTTAGTAACAGATACGCAGTATTTT. It is translated as CASNQGLVTDTQYF.

This clone was counted a few times. The rearrangement joins TRBV4-1 to TRBJ2-7, with a possible D match to TRBD2 (5 bases). This CDR3 comprises 14 residues. V was shortened by 2 bases and J by 4 bases, with 12 bases between the two germline ends. Looked up from germline, CDR1 is MGHRA and CDR2 is YSYEKL. The CDR3 DNA is TGCGCCAGCAGCCAACAACTAGGGTTGTACGAGCAGTACTTC. This gives the protein CASSQQLGLYEQYF.

The V call is TRBV7-6, the J call TRBJ2-2; TRBD1 aligns across 7 bases. Per germline, CDR1 SGHVS and CDR2 FNYEAQ. The V segment lost 2 bases and the J segment 7 bases; nucleotides outside the gene matches: 4. The CDR3 covers 14 residues. As DNA, the CDR3 is TGTGCCAGCAGCTTATACAGGGGTAGCGGGGAGCTGTTTTTT. This translates into CASSLYRGSGELFF.

This sequence joins TRBV4-1 and TRBJ2-5; 9 bases fit TRBD2. The CDR3 length is 16 residues. The V gene's germline CDR1 is MGHRA and CDR2 YSYEKL. V gave up 1 base and J gave up 5 bases; unmatched junction bases: 8. The DNA for the CDR3 is TGCGCCAGCAGCCAAGGGACTAGCGCCCAAGGGGAGACCCAGTACTTC. Translating it yields CASSQGTSAQGETQYF.

CDR3 bases: TGTGCCAGTAGCCGGTCTACCGGGACAGGGGGCCGCGAGCAGTACTTC. This encodes CASSRSTGTGGREQYF. The rearrangement uses TRBV19 and TRBJ2-7; TRBD1 aligns across 12 bases. The CDR3 extends over 16 amino acids. Losses at the gene ends were 6 bases for V and 6 bases for J; bases not matched to a gene: 12. Germline V gene lookup returns CDR1 LNHDA and CDR2 SQIVND (reference sequence).

V gene TRBV2 combines with J gene TRBJ2-2, with D possibly matching TRBD2 (5 bases). The CDR3 contains 13 residues. Trimming cost V 7 bases and J 6 bases, with 12 bases left between them. From germline, CDR1 is SNHLY and CDR2 FYNNEI. The DNA for the CDR3 is TGTGCCAGCATCGTCGTGGGAGCCGGGGAGCTGTTTTTT. It specifies CASIVVGAGELFF.

This chain uses TRBV5-1 with TRBJ2-1; 7 nucleotides agree with TRBD2. V trimming: 5 bases; J trimming: 7 bases; junction bases outside the gene matches: 6. Germline CDR1 is SGHRS and CDR2 is YFSETQ. This CDR3 region has 13 residues. CDR3 sequence: CASRGGPSNEQFF. In DNA, the CDR3 is TGCGCCAGCAGGGGAGGGCCTTCGAATGAGCAGTTCTTC.

The V gene is TRBV7-2, the J gene TRBJ2-1; TRBD2 agrees at 8 bases. This CDR3 spans 16 amino acids. Germline loops: CDR1 SGHTA, CDR2 FQGNSA. V was pared by 1 base and J by 1 base, with 3 bases of the junction left unmatched. The CDR3 sequence is CASSLEAGGSYNEQFF. The CDR3 bases are TGTGCCAGCAGCTTAGAGGCGGGAGGTTCCTACAATGAGCAGTTCTTC.